The following is a T cell receptor (beta chain) sequence with its context. What it binds is not known. Assay: immunoSEQ multiplex PCR; the TCRdb copy retains only in-frame clones and omits some. The table lists over 25,000 clones, 85% to 90% of them singletons. The CDR3 loop spans 15 amino acids. V gave up 4 bases and J gave up 8 bases; unmatched junction bases: 13. Germline V CDR1 and CDR2: LNHDA, SQIVND (reference sequence). The entry originates in a study of lymphopenia after photon versus proton radiotherapy. Study findings and constraints: Authors raise, but do not show, better survival with proton therapy.

The input for sequencing was peripheral blood, taken from a patient treated with photon-based radiotherapy. The source of this sequence is a woman between 45 and 65 years old with pancreatic cancer. The gene calls are TRBV19 and TRBJ1-2, with 7 bases fitting TRBD1. In nucleotides, the CDR3 is TGTGCCAGTAGTACTAACCTAAAAACAGGGGAAGGCTACACCTTC. It specifies CASSTNLKTGEGYTF.